This TCR beta chain appears in the sequencing data of a study of blood T cells in healthy people across ages. CDR3 size: 14 residues. CDR1 is MGHRA and CDR2 is YSYEKL in the germline V gene. Deletions cut 3 bases from V and 6 bases from J, with 9 bases between. Then a second PCR, running roughly 7 to 12 cycles, was carried out with a sample-barcoded 5' primer and a J-beta primer mix. MiXCR, run by TCRdb on the 5' RACE reads, gives a single entry per CDR3 protein. The sample lists more than 650,000 distinct CDR3 sequences, roughly 25% seen once, with 2.5% to 3.5% in the top ten. This clonotype was counted once. The sample also formed part of further work on T cells of mothers and their children.

V usage is TRBV4-1 and J usage is TRBJ1-6; TRBD1 is a possible D gene (6 bases). What was sequenced was blood. The clonotype originates from a boy younger than 18 in good health. The CDR3 sequence: CASSQQGFNSPLHF. The CDR3 coding sequence is TGCGCCAGCAGCCAGCAGGGGTTTAATTCACCCCTCCACTTT.